The table lists the clone carrying this TCR beta chain with a few counts. Combining a sample-barcoded 5' primer with a J-beta primer mix, a second PCR ran for about 7 to 11 cycles. TCRdb re-called the 5' RACE reads through MiXCR, storing one row per CDR3 protein. The profile shows roughly 1,100,000 distinct CDR3 sequences, approximately 25% of them singletons. The entry originates in a study of blood T cells in healthy people across ages. With 6 bases removed from V and 1 base from J, the gap between germline ends came to 6 bases. CDR1 and CDR2 from the germline V gene are DFQATT and SNEGSKA (reference sequence). This CDR3 region has 11 residues. These same data were also listed under a study on T cells of mothers and their children.

This TCR came from a girl aged 2-10 years in good health. The chain recombines TRBV20-1 with TRBJ2-5; the D is unclear. The source material was blood. This CDR3 reads CSAIIQETQYF. CDR3 bases: TGCAGTGCCATCATCCAAGAGACCCAGTACTTC.